The 18 T cell receptor beta chains reported below all come from one sample, sequenced in a study of blood T cell repertoires in COVID-19. Profiled with immunoSEQ multiplex PCR; TCRdb holds only in-frame clones, not every one. The sample has about 160,000 clones, about 92% seen once. The sequenced material came from peripheral blood. The receptors stem from a man in his sixties with active or convalescent COVID-19.

The V and J genes are TRBV5-1 and TRBJ1-2; TRBD1 aligns across 10 bases. V trimming: 4 bases; J trimming: 8 bases; junction bases outside the gene matches: 2. Per germline, CDR1 SGHRS and CDR2 YFSETQ. CDR3 length equals 12 residues. The CDR3 DNA reads as TGCGCCAGCAGCCTGACAGGGGGCGGCTACACCTTC. Translation: CASSLTGGGYTF. Complete variable domain (other parts from reference TRBV5-1 and TRBJ1-2): KAGVTQTPRYLIKTRGQQVTLSCSPISGHRSVSWYQQTPGQGLQFLFEYFSETQRNKGNFPGRFSGRQFSNSRSEMNVSTLELGDSALYLCASSLTGGGYTFGSGTRLTVV.

The V call is TRBV27, the J call TRBJ1-1, with D possibly TRBD1 on 5 matching bases. The CDR3 contains 14 residues. V dropped 2 bases and J dropped 1 base, with 8 bases sitting between them. Germline CDR1 is MNHEY and CDR2 is SMNVEV (reference sequence). DNA for the CDR3: TGTGCCAGCAGTTTACCAGGGCAGAACACTGAAGCTTTCTTT. This gives the protein CASSLPGQNTEAFF.

V and J are TRBV21-1 and TRBJ1-1; the table calls TRBD1, which could not be checked here. TRBV21-1 has pseudogene status. The CDR3 contains 13 residues. The CDR3 reads CASSCLGATEAFF. The CDR3 DNA is TGTGCCAGCAGCTGCCTTGGGGCCACTGAAGCTTTCTTT.

V is TRBV7-6 and J is TRBJ2-5; D perhaps matches TRBD1 (6 bases). CDR3 size: 16 residues. Germline assignment: CDR1 SGHVS and CDR2 FNYEAQ. The V end was cut by 2 bases, the J end by 5 bases, with 18 bases between. This CDR3 reads CASSLSNYQGTETQYF. In nucleotides, the CDR3 is TGTGCCAGCAGCTTAAGCAATTACCAGGGGACGGAGACCCAGTACTTC.

The J gene is TRBJ1-2, the V gene TRBV5-1, with 9 bases that match TRBD1. Germline CDR1 is SGHRS and CDR2 is YFSETQ. This CDR3 is built from 16 residues. Trimming cost V 7 bases and J 8 bases; bases outside gene matches: 18. The CDR3 spells CASHRPAEQGASGYTF. CDR3 nucleotide sequence: TGCGCCAGCCACAGGCCGGCTGAACAGGGGGCGTCAGGCTACACCTTC.

V gene TRBV18 combines with J gene TRBJ1-1; 8 bases line up with TRBD1. V lost 5 bases, J lost 4 bases, and 6 bases stayed unmatched. Per the germline V gene, CDR1 is KGHSH and CDR2 is LQKENI. The CDR3 is 14 residues long. The CDR3 region is CASSTGQGGTEAFF. The CDR3 DNA reads TGTGCCAGCTCAACAGGACAGGGAGGCACTGAAGCTTTCTTT.

The V gene is TRBV3-1 (or the pseudogene TRBV3-2), the J gene TRBJ1-2; D is possibly TRBD1 (6 bases). Germline lookup yields CDR1 LGHDT and CDR2 YNNKEL (reference sequence). Trimming pared 10 bases from V and 4 bases from J, leaving 13 bases between. This CDR3 contains 12 residues. This chain's CDR3 is CATTGGAYGYTF. The DNA of the CDR3 is TGTGCCACCACTGGGGGCGCCTATGGCTACACCTTC.

This chain connects TRBV6-6 to TRBJ1-1, with D unclear. Germline V lookup: CDR1 MNHNY, CDR2 SVGAGI (reference sequence). Trimming cost V 0 bases and J 0 bases, with 8 bases left between them. The CDR3 is made up of 15 amino acids. The CDR3 loop is CASSYSTGMNTEAFF. CDR3 coding DNA: TGTGCCAGCAGTTACTCGACGGGTATGAACACTGAAGCTTTCTTT.

This clone has a handful of counts. The rearrangement uses TRBV10-1 and TRBJ2-5; TRBD2 aligns across 14 bases. The length of the CDR3 is 15 residues. CDR1 is WNHNN and CDR2 is SYGVQD in the germline V gene (reference sequence). With 5 bases clipped from V and 3 bases from J, the junction kept 2 bases outside the gene matches. The CDR3 reads CASSPGLAGEETQYF. The CDR3 DNA sequence: TGCGCCAGCAGTCCGGGACTAGCGGGAGAAGAGACCCAGTACTTC.

The chain couples TRBV27 to TRBJ2-6; weak D call: TRBD1 (6 bases). V was pared by 6 bases and J by 2 bases, with 11 bases between. In germline, CDR1 is MNHEY, CDR2 SMNVEV (reference sequence). The CDR3 has 15 residues. Here the CDR3 DNA reads TGTGCCAGCAGCTCAGCAGGGGCTGGGGCCAACGTCCTGACTTTC. Encoded protein: CASSSAGAGANVLTF.

The J gene is TRBJ1-2, the V gene TRBV6-5; 7 bases are a match to TRBD1. V lost 2 bases, J lost 7 bases, and 10 bases stayed unmatched. The CDR3 totals 15 residues. CDR1 MNHEY and CDR2 SVGAGI come from the germline V gene. The CDR3: CASSYRQGRSGGYTF. CDR3 nucleotide sequence: TGTGCCAGCAGTTACCGACAGGGTCGTTCGGGTGGCTACACCTTC.

The V call is TRBV10-3, the J call TRBJ1-2; TRBD1 agrees at 8 bases. The CDR3 runs 13 residues. V lost 10 bases, J lost 4 bases, and 8 bases stayed unmatched. Per the germline V gene, CDR1 is ENHRY and CDR2 is SYGVKD. CDR3 region: CATRTGTGYGYTF. The CDR3 region has the DNA TGTGCCACAAGGACAGGGACGGGCTATGGCTACACCTTC.

The J gene is TRBJ2-2, the V gene TRBV2; 7 positions match TRBD1. V gave up 6 bases and J gave up 1 base; unmatched junction bases: 2. In germline, CDR1 is SNHLY, CDR2 FYNNEI. The CDR3 has 14 amino acids. The CDR3 loop reads CASRGDRNTGELFF. The CDR3 DNA is TGTGCCAGCAGGGGGGACAGGAACACCGGGGAGCTGTTTTTT.

The rearrangement joins TRBV7-9 to TRBJ2-1; a possible D gene is TRBD2 (6 bases). V was pared by 3 bases and J by 7 bases, with 10 bases between. Germline lookup yields CDR1 SEHNR and CDR2 FQNEAQ (reference sequence). The CDR3 covers 13 residues. Here the CDR3 DNA reads TGTGCCAGCAGCTTCGGGACTCTAAATGAGCAGTTCTTC. It translates to CASSFGTLNEQFF.

V usage is TRBV19 and J usage is TRBJ1-2; weak D call: TRBD1 (6 bases). This CDR3 comprises 16 residues. Trimming stripped 5 bases from V and 1 base from J, with 17 bases between. Germline-derived CDR1 and CDR2 are LNHDA and SQIVND (reference sequence). CDR3 sequence reads: CASSPWTDIINYGYTF. In nucleotides, the CDR3 is TGTGCCAGTAGTCCGTGGACAGATATTATTAACTATGGCTACACCTTC.

This clone was found a few times. The V and J genes are TRBV4-1 and TRBJ1-3, with TRBD1 identical over 7 bases. The junction had 5 bases not matched to a gene; V was cut back by 0 bases and J by 3 bases. Germline lookup yields CDR1 MGHRA and CDR2 YSYEKL. This CDR3 is built from 16 residues. CDR3 loop: CASSQEPRGFGNTIYF. The CDR3 DNA reads as TGCGCCAGCAGCCAAGAACCCAGGGGGTTTGGAAACACCATATATTTT.

This clone occurred once. The J gene is TRBJ1-1, the V gene TRBV4-1, with TRBD1 as a possible D gene (5 bases). CDR3 length: 15 residues. The germline CDR1 and CDR2 sequences are MGHRA and YSYEKL. Deletions cut 0 bases from V and 6 bases from J, with 14 bases between. CDR3 residues: CASSQERPRGAEAFF. CDR3 nucleotides: TGCGCCAGCAGCCAAGAACGTCCACGGGGGGCTGAAGCTTTCTTT.

This clone was recorded only once. This chain uses TRBV19 with TRBJ1-1; D is perhaps TRBD1 (5 bases). V lost 5 bases, J lost 5 bases, and 12 bases lay in between. Germline CDR1 is LNHDA and CDR2 is SQIVND (reference sequence). The CDR3 length is 13 residues. The CDR3 loop is CASSRAGGTEAFF. The CDR3 nucleotides are TGTGCCAGTAGTCGGGCCGGGGGGACTGAAGCTTTCTTT.